This T cell receptor (beta chain) was profiled in a study of T cell changes during pregnancy in multiple sclerosis. The method was immunoSEQ multiplex PCR; TCRdb's version includes in-frame clones alone and lacks a portion of them. The table has roughly 100,000 clones, 91% seen once. V was clipped by 2 bases and J by 4 bases; unmatched bases: 3. Germline lookup yields CDR1 LGHNA and CDR2 YNFKEQ. This CDR3 comprises 15 residues. V usage is TRBV4-2 and J usage is TRBJ1-5; 9 nucleotides agree with TRBD1. The starting material was peripheral blood, obtained before pregnancy. The receptor's source is a female donor with multiple sclerosis, enrolled in a pregnancy study. The CDR3, as DNA: TGTGCCAGCAGCCAAACCGGGACAGGGAATCAGCCCCAGCATTTT. It encodes CASSQTGTGNQPQHF.